The present TCR beta chain was sequenced within a study of T cells after yellow fever vaccination. About the research overall: The authors prepared low-cell-number fractions using SMART-Seq v4 Ultra Low Input.

General observations from the study: Booster sampling recovered most clones from primary vaccination (under 98% CD4, around 88% CD8). It was the secondary response that reached its peak faster, day 5 versus 15, but it was weaker.

In making TCR cDNA, 5'RACE template switching added a universal primer site and UMIs to it. TCRdb analysed the 5' RACE reads with MiXCR anew, one entry per CDR3 protein. This repertoire shows around 530,000 distinct CDR3 sequences, roughly 17% found once; its top ten account for 15% to 20%. This CDR3 region has 17 residues. The trim removed 5 bases at V and 0 bases at J, leaving 7 bases unmatched. Germline loops: CDR1 SGHTA, CDR2 FQGNSA. Worth noting for this clonotype: The antigen is unknown.

The TCR sequence derives from a man between 18 and 29 years old who received the YFV17D yellow fever vaccine. The sample consisted of PBMCs, taken around 5 days after the first yellow fever vaccination. The V and J genes are TRBV7-2 and TRBJ1-5; 10 nucleotides line up with TRBD1. CDR3 sequence: CASSRGTGAYSNQPQHF. The CDR3 coding sequence is TGTGCCAGCAGCCGCGGGACAGGGGCTTATAGCAATCAGCCCCAGCATTTT. The complete variable domain, with remaining parts taken from reference TRBV7-2 and TRBJ1-5, reads GAGVSQSPSNKVTEKGKDVELRCDPISGHTALYWYRQSLGQGLEFLIYFQGNSAPDKSGLPSDRFSAERTGGSVSTLTIQRTQQEDSAVYLCASSRGTGAYSNQPQHFGDGTRLSIL.